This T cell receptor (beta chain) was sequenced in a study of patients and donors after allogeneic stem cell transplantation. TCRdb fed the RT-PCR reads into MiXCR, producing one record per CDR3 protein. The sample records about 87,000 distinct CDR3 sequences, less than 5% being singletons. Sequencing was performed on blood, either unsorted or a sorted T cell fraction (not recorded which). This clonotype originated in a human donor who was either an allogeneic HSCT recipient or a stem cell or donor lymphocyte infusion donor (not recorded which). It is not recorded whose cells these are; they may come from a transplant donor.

The chain's CDR3 is CASSRTGHHNQPQHF. Here the CDR3 DNA reads TGTGCCAGCAGCCGGACAGGACACCACAATCAGCCCCAGCATTTT. The rearrangement joins TRBV2 to TRBJ1-5, with 7 positions matching TRBD1. Per germline, CDR1 SNHLY and CDR2 FYNNEI. CDR3 length equals 15 residues. J was trimmed by 3 bases and V by 6 bases; bases with no gene match: 8.